Listed below are T cell receptor beta chains from one sample, sequenced in a study of tumor T cells in aggressive B-cell lymphoma. Method: immunoSEQ multiplex PCR; TCRdb's copy keeps in-frame clones and lacks some. The data hold 1,500 to 2,000 clones, with around 86% observed a single time. What was sequenced was tumor tissue. Receptors originate from an adult with diffuse large B cell lymphoma. Both conserved end residues are part of each CDR3. Fields, in order: V gene, J gene, D gene, clone size, CDR3 protein, CDR3 DNA. The D gene is left open where the match is weak. Part of the rows lack a size; the others show once, few, many or a class for expanded clones.

>TRBV7-2|TRBJ2-1|.|.
CAGSKNQQGSDEQFF
TGTGCCGGCAGTAAGAACCAACAGGGATCGGATGAGCAGTTCTTC
>TRBV14|TRBJ1-1|.|once
CASSRDRNTEAFF
TGTGCCAGCAGCCGCGACAGGAACACTGAAGCTTTCTTT
>TRBV30|TRBJ2-7|.|.
CAWSVSQTNEQYF
TGTGCCTGGAGTGTAAGTCAGACAAACGAGCAGTACTTC
>TRBV5-4|TRBJ2-1|.|.
CASKQGGDYNEQFF
TGTGCCAGCAAACAAGGGGGGGATTACAATGAGCAGTTCTTC
>TRBV27|TRBJ2-2|.|.
CASRPRGGRNTGELFF
TGTGCCAGCCGACCCCGCGGGGGCCGAAACACCGGGGAGCTGTTTTTT
>TRBV19|TRBJ1-1|.|.
CASTARGEVNTEAFF
TGTGCCAGTACCGCTCGAGGGGAGGTGAACACTGAAGCTTTCTTT
>TRBV18|TRBJ2-7|TRBD1|.
CASSPGQENRYEQYF
TGTGCCAGCTCACCTGGACAGGAGAATCGGTACGAGCAGTACTTC
>TRBV15|TRBJ2-1|.|.
CATSRDEGASSYNEQFF
TGTGCCACCAGCAGAGATGAAGGGGCCAGCTCCTACAATGAGCAGTTCTTC
>TRBV11-2|TRBJ1-6|TRBD1|.
CASSLRDSFSPLHF
TGTGCCAGCAGCTTACGGGACAGTTTTTCACCCCTCCACTTT
>TRBV9|TRBJ2-5|TRBD2|.
CASSPLAGVGETQYF
TGTGCCAGCAGCCCCTTAGCGGGGGTAGGGGAGACCCAGTACTTC
>TRBV18|TRBJ2-4|TRBD1|.
CASSPTGGDAKNIQYF
TGTGCCAGCTCACCAACAGGGGGCGATGCCAAAAACATTCAGTACTTC
>TRBV2|TRBJ2-5|.|.
CASSEYGLETQYF
TGTGCCAGCAGTGAGTACGGTTTGGAGACCCAGTACTTC
>TRBV7-9|TRBJ1-4|.|.
CASSLRTADNEKLFF
TGTGCCAGCAGCTTACGGACAGCCGATAATGAAAAACTGTTTTTT
>TRBV18|TRBJ1-1|TRBD1|.
CASSKTGDTEAFF
TGTGCCAGCTCGAAGACAGGGGATACTGAAGCTTTCTTT
>TRBV5-6|TRBJ2-3|TRBD1|.
CASSLGTGEDTQYF
TGTGCCAGCAGCTTGGGGACAGGGGAAGATACGCAGTATTTT
>TRBV29-1|TRBJ1-1|TRBD1|.
CSVRTGKGMNTEAFF
TGCAGCGTCCGGACAGGGAAGGGGATGAACACTGAAGCTTTCTTT
>TRBV20-1|TRBJ2-7|.|.
CSASSNYEQYF
TGCAGTGCTAGTTCCAACTACGAGCAGTACTTC
>TRBV5-1|TRBJ1-1|TRBD1|.
CASSPTGSTRNTEAFF
TGCGCCAGCAGCCCGACAGGGTCTACCCGGAACACTGAAGCTTTCTTT
>TRBV29-1|TRBJ2-7|.|.
CSVAGQSSYEQYF
TGCAGCGTCGCGGGACAGAGCTCCTACGAGCAGTACTTC
>TRBV7-9|TRBJ1-2|.|.
CASSLDNNYGYTF
TGTGCCAGCAGCTTAGATAATAACTATGGCTACACCTTC
>TRBV29-1|TRBJ2-7|.|.
CSVLEAVDEQYF
TGCAGCGTCCTGGAGGCGGTCGACGAGCAGTACTTC
>TRBV2|TRBJ2-1|TRBD2|.
CASSFTLALDNEQFF
TGTGCCAGCAGCTTCACACTAGCGCTCGACAATGAGCAGTTCTTC
>TRBV5-4|TRBJ2-7|.|.
CASSLGDTYEQYF
TGTGCCAGCAGCTTGGGGGACACCTACGAGCAGTACTTC
>TRBV29-1|TRBJ2-7|.|.
CSVESPRQGDEQYF
TGCAGCGTTGAAAGCCCCCGGCAGGGCGACGAGCAGTACTTC
>TRBV6-1|TRBJ1-4|TRBD1|.
CAITGQGNEKLFF
TGTGCCATCACAGGACAGGGTAATGAAAAACTGTTTTTT
>TRBV10-3|TRBJ1-4|.|.
CAISESTGVKGTTNEKLFF
TGTGCCATCAGTGAGTCGACGGGGGTGAAGGGGACAACTAATGAAAAACTGTTTTTT
>TRBV21-1|TRBJ2-5|.|.
CASSEDRDQETQYF
TGTGCCAGCAGCGAAGACAGGGACCAAGAGACCCAGTACTTC
>TRBV7-2|TRBJ1-2|.|.
CASSLGPGLYGYTF
TGTGCCAGCAGCTTAGGTCCAGGGCTCTATGGCTACACCTTC
>TRBV7-7|TRBJ2-1|.|.
CASSLDSGVSYNEQFF
TGTGCTAGCAGCTTAGACTCAGGGGTCTCCTACAATGAGCAGTTCTTC
>TRBV5-6|TRBJ1-2|.|once
CASSFQTVRVGYIF
TGTGCCAGCAGCTTCCAGACAGTGCGTGTCGGCTACATCTTC
>TRBV27|TRBJ1-5|.|once
CASSLRSSGDQPQHF
TGTGCCAGCAGTTTAAGGAGCTCAGGGGATCAGCCCCAGCATTTT
>TRBV2|TRBJ1-4|.|.
CASSEGLLPQGKLFF
TGTGCCAGCAGTGAAGGTTTGCTCCCCCAGGGAAAACTGTTTTTT
>TRBV6-5|TRBJ2-7|.|.
CASSLGAGPYEQYF
TGTGCCAGCAGCCTCGGGGCGGGGCCCTACGAGCAGTACTTC
>TRBV7-9|TRBJ1-2|.|once
CASSLPARVYHGYTF
TGTGCCAGCAGCTTACCGGCCAGGGTCTATCATGGCTACACCTTC
>TRBV7-9|TRBJ1-6|TRBD1|.
CASSSNRDRDLENSPLHF
TGTGCCAGCAGCTCCAACCGGGACAGGGATTTAGAGAATTCACCCCTCCACTTT
>TRBV19|TRBJ1-2|TRBD1|.
CASSWTGSTNYGYTF
TGTGCCAGTAGCTGGACAGGGTCCACTAACTATGGCTACACCTTC
>TRBV29-1|TRBJ2-7|TRBD1|.
CSVESPRQGDEQYF
TGCAGCGTTGAAAGCCCCCGACAGGGCGACGAGCAGTACTTC
>TRBV10-3|TRBJ2-3|.|.
CAISESLVLATDTQYF
TGTGCCATCAGTGAGTCTTTGGTCCTAGCGACAGATACGCAGTATTTT
>TRBV25-1|TRBJ2-1|.|.
CASSGAVEQFF
TGTGCCAGCAGTGGGGCCGTTGAGCAGTTCTTC
>TRBV11-2|TRBJ1-2|.|.
CASSLGPSNGYGYTF
TGTGCCAGCAGCTTAGGCCCCTCCAACGGCTATGGCTACACCTTC
>TRBV10-3|TRBJ2-2|TRBD1|.
CAIRQGASNTGELFF
TGTGCCATCAGACAGGGGGCCTCGAACACCGGGGAGCTGTTTTTT